These 2 T cell receptor beta chains were sequenced from one sample in a study of blood T cell repertoires in COVID-19. Sequenced by immunoSEQ multiplex PCR; TCRdb stores in-frame clones only, minus some. Of around 50,000 clones in the sample, 86% were seen once. Sequenced sample: peripheral blood. The receptors shown here come from an elderly woman with acute or convalescent COVID-19.

The rearrangement uses TRBV4-2 and TRBJ2-5; no definite D call. This CDR3 region has 12 residues. Germline V gene sequence: CDR1 LGHNA, CDR2 YNFKEQ. V gave up 0 bases and J gave up 5 bases, with 4 bases separating them. The DNA of the CDR3 is TGTGCCAGCAGCCAAGACCGGGAGACCCAGTACTTC. Its translation: CASSQDRETQYF.

The J gene is TRBJ1-4, the V gene TRBV5-1; 10 nucleotides align to TRBD1. CDR3 length: 14 amino acids. V lost 4 bases and J lost 6; bases outside the gene matches: 3. Germline CDR1 SGHRS, CDR2 YFSETQ. CDR3 amino acids: CASSPDRGDEKLFF. CDR3 sequence (DNA): TGCGCCAGCAGCCCGGACAGGGGGGATGAAAAACTGTTTTTT. Full variable domain (missing parts from reference TRBV5-1 and TRBJ1-4): KAGVTQTPRYLIKTRGQQVTLSCSPISGHRSVSWYQQTPGQGLQFLFEYFSETQRNKGNFPGRFSGRQFSNSRSEMNVSTLELGDSALYLCASSPDRGDEKLFFGSGTQLSVL.